Listed here are 17 T cell receptor beta chains from one sample, sequenced in a study of cytomegalovirus exposure and HLA in healthy donors. Measured with immunoSEQ multiplex PCR; TCRdb has only the in-frame clones, and not every one. The sample gives approximately 120,000 clones, 75% to 90% of which show up once; 2% to 2.5% is in the top ten. The sample was PBMCs. The receptors come from a woman in her late teens or twenties in good health and CMV-seronegative.

The chain recombines TRBV2 with TRBJ2-5, with D perhaps matching TRBD2 (6 bases). In germline, CDR1 is SNHLY, CDR2 FYNNEI. The CDR3 consists of 13 residues. Trimming shortened V by 7 bases and J by 5 bases, and 14 bases separated the two germline ends. The CDR3 here is CASMSLEGETQYF. CDR3 in DNA: TGTGCCAGCATGTCCCTGGAGGGGGAGACCCAGTACTTC. Full variable domain (rest looked up from reference TRBV2 and TRBJ2-5): EPEVTQTPSHQVTQMGQEVILRCVPISNHLYFYWYRQILGQKVEFLVSFYNNEISEKSEIFDDQFSVERPDGSNFTLKIRSTKLEDSAMYFCASMSLEGETQYFGPGTRLLVL.

The gene calls are TRBV5-4 and TRBJ2-5; no firm D call. V lost 0 bases, J lost 0 bases, and 6 bases lay in between. Per the germline V gene, CDR1 is SGHNT and CDR2 is YYREEE (reference sequence). The CDR3 covers 14 residues. The CDR3 loop reads CASSLGRNQETQYF. DNA of the CDR3: TGTGCCAGCAGCTTGGGGCGGAACCAAGAGACCCAGTACTTC.

The chain couples TRBV7-3 to TRBJ2-5; 9 bases match TRBD1. Trimming removed 3 bases from V and 4 bases from J; junction bases left unmatched: 3. CDR1 and CDR2 from the germline V gene are SGHTA and FQGTGA. The CDR3 extends over 14 amino acids. CDR3: CASSLGQGLETQYF. CDR3 DNA: TGTGCCAGCAGCTTGGGACAGGGTTTAGAGACCCAGTACTTC.

The rearrangement uses TRBV6-1 and TRBJ2-7, with 10 bases that match TRBD1. Trimming removed 5 bases from V and 5 bases from J; junction bases left unmatched: 9. CDR3 length: 15 amino acids. Germline V gene data show CDR1 as MNHNS and CDR2 as SASEGT. The CDR3 here is CASSWGQGQSDEQYF. The CDR3 bases are TGTGCCAGCAGTTGGGGACAGGGGCAGTCGGACGAGCAGTACTTC.

This clone was recorded once. The chain joins TRBV4-2 to TRBJ2-3; 12 positions agree with TRBD2. CDR1 is LGHNA, CDR2 YNFKEQ, per germline. Germline trimming cut 2 bases from V and 0 bases from J; bases unmatched to any gene: 6. The CDR3 is 18 amino acids. The CDR3 DNA reads as TGTGCCAGCAGCCAAACCCCGACTAGCGGGAGTAGCACAGATACGCAGTATTTT. It codes for CASSQTPTSGSSTDTQYF.

V usage is TRBV7-2 and J usage is TRBJ1-5; a weak D match, TRBD1 (5 bases). Looked up from germline, CDR1 is SGHTA and CDR2 is FQGNSA. The CDR3 consists of 13 residues. Trimming left V 5 bases short and J 5 bases short, with 10 bases between. CDR3 sequence: CASSRFRDQPQHF. As DNA, the CDR3 is TGTGCCAGCAGCCGATTCAGGGATCAGCCCCAGCATTTT.

This CDR3 is CASSYPRRADYRNEQFF. CDR3 bases: TGTGCCAGCAGCTACCCCCGGAGGGCCGATTATCGCAATGAGCAGTTCTTC. V is TRBV5-4 and J is TRBJ2-1; D might be TRBD2 (6 bases). This CDR3 spans 17 amino acids. Germline CDR1 and CDR2: SGHNT and YYREEE (reference sequence). Trimming stripped 3 bases from V and 6 bases from J, with 22 bases between.

The CDR3 is CASSLLYGTGHRGYTF. The DNA for the CDR3 is TGTGCCAGCAGTTTATTGTATGGGACAGGCCATCGGGGCTACACCTTC. The chain is built from TRBV27 and TRBJ1-2; 8 bases fit TRBD1. V shed 1 base, J shed 8 bases, and the junction held 12 bases outside the gene matches. This CDR3 is built from 16 residues. The germline gives CDR1 MNHEY, CDR2 SMNVEV (reference sequence).

Only one count was recorded for this clone. The genes are TRBV5-6 and TRBJ1-2, with a weak D call TRBD1 (5 bases). Germline V CDR1 and CDR2: SGHDT, YYEEEE. V was pared by 6 bases and J by 4 bases, with 10 bases between. The CDR3 runs to 12 residues. DNA for the CDR3: TGTGCCAGCATGGGACTGGGCTATGGCTACACCTTC. Protein: CASMGLGYGYTF.

V is TRBV4-1 and J is TRBJ2-1, with TRBD1 as a possible D gene (6 bases). The CDR3 contains 16 residues. V was clipped by 3 bases and J by 6 bases, with 18 bases between them. Germline V lookup: CDR1 MGHRA, CDR2 YSYEKL. CDR3 protein: CASSQPGQTRPNEQFF. The CDR3 bases are TGCGCCAGCAGCCAGCCGGGACAAACGCGGCCCAATGAGCAGTTCTTC.

The rearrangement joins TRBV7-2 to TRBJ1-4; 10 bases fit TRBD1. This CDR3 is built from 15 residues. Germline CDR1 reads SGHTA; CDR2 reads FQGNSA. The V gene end was trimmed by 5 bases and the J gene end by 10 bases; junction bases not matched to a gene: 10. The CDR3 protein is CASSPGTGDFRKLFF. The DNA of the CDR3 is TGTGCCAGCAGCCCGGGGACAGGGGATTTTCGAAAACTGTTTTTT.

This sequence joins TRBV7-2 and TRBJ2-5; D is possibly TRBD2 (6 bases). Germline V gene sequence: CDR1 SGHTA, CDR2 FQGNSA. The CDR3 contains 15 residues. V was clipped by 5 bases and J by 7 bases, with 20 bases between them. The CDR3 DNA reads TGTGCCAGCAGCGCGGCGGGACCTGCCCTGGGGACCCAGTACTTC. Protein sequence: CASSAAGPALGTQYF.

The chain couples TRBV18 to TRBJ2-1; weak D call: TRBD1 (8 bases). Per germline, CDR1 KGHSH and CDR2 LQKENI. The CDR3 extends over 15 amino acids. The V end lost 8 bases, the J end lost 0 bases, and 14 bases lay between the germline ends. This CDR3 reads CASQRDRSSYNEQFF. The CDR3 DNA reads as TGTGCCAGCCAGCGGGACAGGAGCTCCTACAATGAGCAGTTCTTC.

The gene calls are TRBV19 and TRBJ1-2; D is unresolved. V was clipped by 5 bases and J by 8 bases, with 12 bases between them. CDR1 and CDR2 (germline): LNHDA, SQIVND (reference sequence). The CDR3 contains 12 residues. The chain's CDR3 is CASSVGARGYTF. CDR3 nucleotide sequence: TGTGCCAGTAGTGTAGGTGCGAGGGGCTACACCTTC.

The table lists this clone with a count of one. This sequence joins TRBV7-9 and TRBJ1-2; tentatively, D is TRBD1 (5 bases). CDR3 size: 15 residues. The germline V and J ends were trimmed by 1 base and 7 bases, with 16 bases remaining between them. CDR1 and CDR2 (germline): SEHNR, FQNEAQ (reference sequence). CDR3 sequence reads: CASSLGQGRKRGYTF. The CDR3 bases are TGTGCCAGCAGCTTAGGGCAGGGAAGGAAGCGTGGCTACACCTTC.

This chain connects TRBV6-5 to TRBJ2-7, with TRBD2 as a possible D gene (5 bases). The V end was cut by 2 bases, the J end by 2 bases, with 10 bases between. There are 14 residues in the CDR3. Looked up from germline, CDR1 is MNHEY and CDR2 is SVGAGI. The CDR3 is CASSYGRAPYEQYF. CDR3 sequence (DNA): TGTGCCAGCAGTTACGGGCGGGCACCCTACGAGCAGTACTTC.

This chain joins TRBV4-1 and TRBJ1-2, with 9 bases that match TRBD1. The CDR3 covers 13 residues. The germline V gene encodes CDR1 MGHRA and CDR2 YSYEKL. The J segment lost 8 bases and the V segment lost 6 bases, leaving 7 bases of the junction unmatched. The CDR3 sequence: CASSRTGVSGYTF. CDR3 coding DNA: TGCGCCAGCAGTCGGACAGGGGTGAGCGGCTACACCTTC.